This record concerns one T cell receptor (beta chain) sequence. Its specificity is unknown. With 60 Vbeta and 13 Jbeta primers, the PCR was carried out. Data came from immunoSEQ multiplex PCR; TCRdb stores just in-frame clones and leaves some out. This table lists roughly 34,000 clones. This entry belongs to a study of cytomegalovirus exposure and HLA in healthy donors. Study-wide points: Confirmation was obtained in vitro that a few CMV-associated chains are specific for CMV antigens. When analyzed later, the rates of TCR association showed variation by HLA locus, with DRB1 the most and HLA-C the fewest. Productive status was seen about 90% or about 30% of the time for most TCR beta V segments in an earlier analysis. In a later analysis, HLA-associated beta chains showed higher expansion and lower generation probabilities than comparable chains.

The sample comprised PBMCs. This TCR derives from a man aged 35 to 55 in good health and CMV-seronegative.

In DNA, the CDR3 is TGCGCCAGCAGCTGGACCGGGGGGCGGCAAGAGACCCAGTACTTC. This sequence encodes CASSWTGGRQETQYF. This chain connects TRBV5-1 to TRBJ2-5, with D possibly TRBD2 on 7 matching bases. Germline V gene data show CDR1 as SGHRS and CDR2 as YFSETQ. The V end lost 3 bases, the J end lost 2 bases, and 14 bases lay between the germline ends. The CDR3 runs to 15 residues.